Presented here are 12 T cell receptor beta chains from one specimen sequenced in a study of T cells in narcolepsy. Some clones are missing from TCRdb's copy, which holds only in-frame ones; the method was immunoSEQ multiplex PCR. The sample carries some 13,000 clones, about 89% recorded once. Sequenced: CD45RA- memory CD4+ T cells from PBMCs. These receptors were obtained from a human donor with narcolepsy.

The chain is built from TRBV5-1 and TRBJ2-1; maybe TRBD2 (6 bases). The CDR3 is made up of 14 amino acids. V dropped 5 bases and J dropped 7 bases, with 16 bases sitting between them. Germline CDR1 SGHRS, CDR2 YFSETQ. Here the CDR3 reads CASSPEAGRNEQFF. The CDR3, as DNA: TGCGCCAGCAGTCCTGAGGCAGGGAGGAATGAGCAGTTCTTC.

In its sample, this clone was seen once. Here the CDR3 DNA reads TGTGCCAGCAGCGGAAGGGGCGGTGAGCAGTTCTTC. Translation: CASSGRGGEQFF. V and J are TRBV11-3 and TRBJ2-1; the D gene is possibly TRBD1 (5 bases). The germline gives CDR1 SGHNT, CDR2 YENEEA. V was pared by 5 bases and J by 9 bases, with 11 bases between. The CDR3 spans 12 residues.

V gene TRBV6-5 combines with J gene TRBJ1-3; 8 bases are shared with TRBD1. This CDR3 is built from 16 residues. J gave up 2 bases and V 4 bases, and 7 bases lay outside the gene matches. Per germline, CDR1 MNHEY and CDR2 SVGAGI. This CDR3 is CASSSPQTGAGNTIYF. DNA for the CDR3: TGTGCCAGCAGTTCCCCCCAGACAGGGGCTGGAAACACCATATATTTT.

This clone was seen once. J is TRBJ2-7 and V is TRBV13, with 14 positions matching TRBD2. J was trimmed by 2 bases and V by 3 bases; bases with no gene match: 12. CDR3 length: 19 residues. CDR1 PRHDT and CDR2 FYEKMQ come from the germline V gene (reference sequence). In nucleotides, the CDR3 is TGTGCCAGCAGCTTGCGAAGACTAGCGGGAGGGTTTAAGGCCTACGAGCAGTACTTC. This gives the protein CASSLRRLAGGFKAYEQYF.

This clone was counted only a few times. The V and J genes are TRBV2 and TRBJ1-5; TRBD1 might be the D (6 bases). The germline gives CDR1 SNHLY, CDR2 FYNNEI. V shed 5 bases and J shed 8 bases, with 10 bases lying between them. CDR3 length: 12 amino acids. The CDR3 reads CASSQGQEPQHF. The CDR3 nucleotides read TGTGCCAGCAGTCAGGGGCAGGAGCCCCAGCATTTT.

The CDR3 region has the DNA TGTGCCAGCAGTCACCGACAGGGGAACACTGAAGCTTTCTTT. Amino acids: CASSHRQGNTEAFF. This chain uses TRBV6-1 with TRBJ1-1; 7 nucleotides align to TRBD1. The CDR3 runs 14 residues. Germline CDR1 MNHNS, CDR2 SASEGT. V trimming: 5 bases; J trimming: 1 base; junction bases outside the gene matches: 4.

The chain employs TRBV6-4 and TRBJ1-2; D remains unclear. V was pared by 2 bases and J by 8 bases, with 12 bases between. The CDR3 is made up of 13 amino acids. Germline lookup yields CDR1 MRHNA and CDR2 SNTAGT. The CDR3 bases are TGTGCCAGCAGTGACCTGGCTGCGGAGGGCTACACCTTC. Residues: CASSDLAAEGYTF.

The gene calls are TRBV6-1 and TRBJ2-7; TRBD1 matches at 7 bases. Germline-derived CDR1 and CDR2 are MNHNS and SASEGT. This CDR3 is built from 13 residues. V dropped 6 bases and J dropped 1; count of bases not matched to a gene: 3. The CDR3 region is CASRKTGSYEQYF. As DNA, the CDR3 is TGTGCCAGCAGGAAGACAGGGTCCTACGAGCAGTACTTC.

This clone was observed once. The gene calls are TRBV28 and TRBJ2-6; 9 nucleotides agree with TRBD1. CDR1 and CDR2 (germline): MDHEN, SYDVKM. CDR3 size: 17 residues. Trimming at V came to 3 bases and at J to 4 bases, leaving 7 bases not matched to a gene. Written as DNA, the CDR3 is TGTGCCAGCAGTTTGGGACAGGGTAAGGTAGGGGCCAACGTCCTGACTTTC. This sequence encodes CASSLGQGKVGANVLTF.

The V gene is TRBV20-1, the J gene TRBJ2-1, with TRBD1 as a possible D gene (5 bases). The ends were cut back, 1 base at V and 15 bases at J, with 7 bases in the middle. The CDR3 runs 9 residues. Germline V gives CDR1 DFQATT, CDR2 SNEGSKA (reference sequence). The CDR3 coding sequence is TGCAGTGCTAGAGTGGGGCGGTTCTTC. Translating it yields CSARVGRFF.

The chain combines TRBV29-1 with TRBJ1-1, with 7 bases that match TRBD1. This CDR3 has 14 residues. Losses at the gene ends were 7 bases for V and 2 bases for J; bases not matched to a gene: 10. Germline V lookup: CDR1 SQVTM, CDR2 ANQGSEA. The CDR3 loop reads CSAPTGSDNTEAFF. CDR3 nucleotides: TGCAGCGCCCCGACAGGGTCGGATAACACTGAAGCTTTCTTT.

The V and J genes are TRBV27 and TRBJ2-5; a weak D match, TRBD1 (5 bases). Germline V gives CDR1 MNHEY, CDR2 SMNVEV (reference sequence). V was shortened by 6 bases and J by 1 base, with 15 bases between the two germline ends. This CDR3 has 15 amino acids. This CDR3 is CASRDDRRSQETQYF. The CDR3 DNA follows: TGTGCCAGCAGGGATGACAGACGTTCCCAAGAGACCCAGTACTTC.